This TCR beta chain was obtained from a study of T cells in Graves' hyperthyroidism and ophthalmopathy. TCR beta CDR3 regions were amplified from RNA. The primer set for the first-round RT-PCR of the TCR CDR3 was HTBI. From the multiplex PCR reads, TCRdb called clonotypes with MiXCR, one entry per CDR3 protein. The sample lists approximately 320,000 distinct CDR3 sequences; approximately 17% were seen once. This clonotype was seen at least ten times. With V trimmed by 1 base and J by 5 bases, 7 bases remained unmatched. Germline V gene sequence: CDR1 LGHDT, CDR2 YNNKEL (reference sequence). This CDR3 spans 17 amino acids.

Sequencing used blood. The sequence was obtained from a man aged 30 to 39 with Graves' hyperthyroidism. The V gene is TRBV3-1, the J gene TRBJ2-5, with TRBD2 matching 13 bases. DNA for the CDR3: TGTGCCAGCAGCCAAGGCAGAGGACTAGCGGGAGTCGAGACCCAGTACTTC. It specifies CASSQGRGLAGVETQYF.